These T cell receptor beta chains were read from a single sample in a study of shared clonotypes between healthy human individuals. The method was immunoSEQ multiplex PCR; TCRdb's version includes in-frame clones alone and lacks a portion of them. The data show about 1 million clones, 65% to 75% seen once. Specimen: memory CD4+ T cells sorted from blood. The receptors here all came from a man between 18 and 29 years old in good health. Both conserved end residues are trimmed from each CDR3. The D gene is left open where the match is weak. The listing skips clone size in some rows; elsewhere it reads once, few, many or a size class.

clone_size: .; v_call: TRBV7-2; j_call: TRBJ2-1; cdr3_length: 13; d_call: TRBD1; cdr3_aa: ASSLAGTGHNEQF
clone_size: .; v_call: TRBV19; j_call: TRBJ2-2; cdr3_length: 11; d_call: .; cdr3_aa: ASSIEGRWELF
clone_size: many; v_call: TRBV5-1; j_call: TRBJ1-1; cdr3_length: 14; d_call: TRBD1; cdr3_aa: ASSEDRGRGDTEAF
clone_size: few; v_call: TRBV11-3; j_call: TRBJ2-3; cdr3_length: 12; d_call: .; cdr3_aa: ASSLEGSTDTQY
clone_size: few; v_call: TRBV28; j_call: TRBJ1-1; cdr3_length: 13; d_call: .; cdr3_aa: ASSFLDRLNTEAF
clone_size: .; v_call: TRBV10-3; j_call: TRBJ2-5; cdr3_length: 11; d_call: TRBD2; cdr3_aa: AIRGGTQETQY
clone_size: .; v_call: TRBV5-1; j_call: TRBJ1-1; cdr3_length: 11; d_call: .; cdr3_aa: ASSLSLGTTVF
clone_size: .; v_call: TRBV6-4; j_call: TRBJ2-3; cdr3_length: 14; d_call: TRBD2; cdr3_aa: ASSETAAGGADTQY
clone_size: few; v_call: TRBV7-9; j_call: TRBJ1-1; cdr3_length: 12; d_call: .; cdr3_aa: ASSPEGLRIEAF
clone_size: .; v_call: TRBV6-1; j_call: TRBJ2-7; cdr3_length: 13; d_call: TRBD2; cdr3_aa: ASSLERGGSYEQY
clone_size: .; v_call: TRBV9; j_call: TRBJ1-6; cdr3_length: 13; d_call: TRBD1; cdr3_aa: ASSRTGQVGLPLH
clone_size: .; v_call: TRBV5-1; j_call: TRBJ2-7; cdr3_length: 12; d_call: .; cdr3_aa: ASSWTTPSYEQY
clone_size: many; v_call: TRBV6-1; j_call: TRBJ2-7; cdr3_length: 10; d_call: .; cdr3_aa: ASSGDFYEQY
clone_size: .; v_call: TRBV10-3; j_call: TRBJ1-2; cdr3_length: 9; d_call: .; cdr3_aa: AISDGSGYT
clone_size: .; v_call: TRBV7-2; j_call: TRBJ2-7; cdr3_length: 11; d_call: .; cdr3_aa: ASSLEGAHEQY
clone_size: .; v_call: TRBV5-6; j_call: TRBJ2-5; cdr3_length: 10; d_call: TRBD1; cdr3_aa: ASTGQGVTQY
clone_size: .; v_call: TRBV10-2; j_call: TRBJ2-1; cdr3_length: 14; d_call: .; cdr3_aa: ASSEGAGTRLMKQF
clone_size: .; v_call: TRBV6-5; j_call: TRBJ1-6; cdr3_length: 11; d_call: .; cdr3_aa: ASSSRTDSPLH
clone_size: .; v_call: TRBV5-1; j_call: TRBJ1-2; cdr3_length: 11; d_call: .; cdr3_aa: ASSFNGDYGYT
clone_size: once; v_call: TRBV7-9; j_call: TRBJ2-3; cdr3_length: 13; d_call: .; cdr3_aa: ASSLDRGVTDTQY
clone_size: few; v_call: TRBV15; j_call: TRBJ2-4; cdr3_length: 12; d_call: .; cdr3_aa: ATSRDGKGDIQY
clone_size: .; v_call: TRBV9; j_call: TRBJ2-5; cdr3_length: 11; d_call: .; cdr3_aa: ASSLGVSETQY
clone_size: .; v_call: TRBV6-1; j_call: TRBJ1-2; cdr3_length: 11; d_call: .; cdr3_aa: ASSFGDGYGYT
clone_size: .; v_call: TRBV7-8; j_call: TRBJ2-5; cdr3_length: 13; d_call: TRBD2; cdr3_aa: ASSLDFLAGETQY
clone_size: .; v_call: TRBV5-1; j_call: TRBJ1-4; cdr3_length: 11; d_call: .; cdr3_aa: ASRGPLNEKLF
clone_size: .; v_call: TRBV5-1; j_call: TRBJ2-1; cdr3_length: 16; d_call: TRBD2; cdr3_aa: ASSLGLAVGSSYNEQF
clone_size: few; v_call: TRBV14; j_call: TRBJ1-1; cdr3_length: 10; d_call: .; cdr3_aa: ASSQGRTEAF
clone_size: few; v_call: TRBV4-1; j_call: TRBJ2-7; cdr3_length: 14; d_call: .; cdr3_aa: ASSQASLGGNYEQY
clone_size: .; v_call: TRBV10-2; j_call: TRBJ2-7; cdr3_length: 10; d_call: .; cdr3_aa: ASSEGGVEQY
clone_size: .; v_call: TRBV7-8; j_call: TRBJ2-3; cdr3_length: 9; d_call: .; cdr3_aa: ASSATDTQY